These T cell receptor beta chains were read from a single sample in a study of blood T cell repertoires in COVID-19. Some clones are missing from TCRdb's copy, which holds only in-frame ones; the method was immunoSEQ multiplex PCR. The data show under 85,000 clones, around 82% seen once. The sequenced sample consisted of peripheral blood. The receptors here all came from a human donor in a cohort sampled during active COVID-19. Each CDR3 is given with its conserved first and last residue. A D gene is named only where the DNA matches it firmly. Expanded clones get a size class; other rows say once, few or many, or leave the size out.

d_call j_call clone_size v_call cdr3_nt cdr3_aa
- TRBJ2-1 - TRBV3-1/TRBV3-2 TGTGCCAGCAGCCCGTTTTTAAGGGGTGGAGAGCAGTTCTTC CASSPFLRGGEQFF
- TRBJ2-1 - TRBV5-1 TGCGCCAGCAGGGAACAGAGTCCCATCAATGAGCAGTTCTTC CASREQSPINEQFF
TRBD1 TRBJ1-6 - TRBV2 TGTGCCAGCAGTGGTACAGGGGTTAATTCACCCCTCCACTTT CASSGTGVNSPLHF
- TRBJ2-7 - TRBV18 TGTGCCAGCTCACCACTGGGAGGGGGTAATCCCTACGAGCAGTACTTC CASSPLGGGNPYEQYF
TRBD1 TRBJ1-3 - TRBV18 TGTGCCAGCTCACCAGGACAGGTCTCTGGAAACACCATATATTTT CASSPGQVSGNTIYF
TRBD1 TRBJ2-5 - TRBV12-5 TGTGCTAGTGGTTTCGCTCCGGGACAGGTCCAAGAGACCCAGTACTTC CASGFAPGQVQETQYF
- TRBJ1-5 - TRBV6-2/TRBV6-3 TGTGCCAGCAGTTACTCCCCTGGCCAGCCCCAGCATTTT CASSYSPGQPQHF
- TRBJ1-1 - TRBV27 TGTGCCAGCAGCACACTCTACAGTAACACTGAAGCTTTCTTT CASSTLYSNTEAFF
TRBD1 TRBJ2-1 - TRBV5-4 TGTGCCAGCAGCCTCCCAGGGGGAAATAATGAGCAGTTCTTC CASSLPGGNNEQFF
- TRBJ2-2 once TRBV15 TGTGCCACCAGCAGAGCATTTATAGGGGCCGGGGAGCTGTTTTTT CATSRAFIGAGELFF
TRBD1 TRBJ2-2 once TRBV28 TGTGCCAGCAGTTCAGAGGGACAGGGGCGCCCCGGGGAGCTGTTTTTT CASSSEGQGRPGELFF
- TRBJ2-2 - TRBV6-1 TGTGCCAGCAGTGACCACGGAGGGGCCGGGGAGCTGTTTTTT CASSDHGGAGELFF
TRBD2 TRBJ2-1 few TRBV6-6 TGTGCCAGCAGTTATCGGGGGGATTACAATGAGCAGTTCTTC CASSYRGDYNEQFF
TRBD1 TRBJ1-2 - TRBV24-1 TGTGCCACCAGTGAGTCGGGACAGGCAACCTCCAACTATGGCTACACCTTC CATSESGQATSNYGYTF
- TRBJ2-7 few TRBV2 TGTGCCAGCGGGCCTTCTCACACCACGGGAGAGCAGTACTTC CASGPSHTTGEQYF
- TRBJ2-3 many TRBV9 TGTGCCAGCAGCGAAGGGGGGGGTTACACAGATACGCAGTATTTT CASSEGGGYTDTQYF
- TRBJ2-1 - TRBV3-1/TRBV3-2 TGTGCCAGCAGCCAAGATAGCGGTAACTCCTACAATGAGCAGTTCTTC CASSQDSGNSYNEQFF
- TRBJ2-7 - TRBV2 TGTGCCAGCGGGGCGGGATGGCAAGAGCAGTACTTC CASGAGWQEQYF